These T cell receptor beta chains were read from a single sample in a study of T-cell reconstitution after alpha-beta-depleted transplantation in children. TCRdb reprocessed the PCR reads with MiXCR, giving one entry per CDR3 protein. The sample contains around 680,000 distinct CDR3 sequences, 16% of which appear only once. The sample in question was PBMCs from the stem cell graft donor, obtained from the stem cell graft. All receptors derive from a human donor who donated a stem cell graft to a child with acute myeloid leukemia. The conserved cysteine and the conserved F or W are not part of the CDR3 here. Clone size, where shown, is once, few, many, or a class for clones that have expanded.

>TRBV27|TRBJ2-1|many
ASAWTSGDFNEQF
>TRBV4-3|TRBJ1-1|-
ASSQDPPPRGTEAF
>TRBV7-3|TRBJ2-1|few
ASSLTEGRGSSYNEQF
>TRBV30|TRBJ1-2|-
AWVTLSLGDRRIYGYT
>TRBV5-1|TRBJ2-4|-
ASSATGVPTYSENIQY
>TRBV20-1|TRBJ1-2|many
SATPRAIRDGYT
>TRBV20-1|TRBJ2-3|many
SAGGGLATDTQY
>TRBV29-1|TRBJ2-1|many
SVAPFVQSNEQF
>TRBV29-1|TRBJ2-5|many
SVEGRYQETQY
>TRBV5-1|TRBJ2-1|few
ASSGGGSFLNEQF
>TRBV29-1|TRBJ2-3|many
SVEVAGGTDTQY
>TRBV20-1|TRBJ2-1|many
SARDLKLAGDYNEQF
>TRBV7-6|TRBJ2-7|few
ASSEGQVRYEQY